Listed below are T cell receptor beta chains from one sample, sequenced in a study of beta chain features in type 1 diabetes. Profiled with immunoSEQ multiplex PCR; TCRdb holds only in-frame clones, not every one. The table lists more than 250,000 clones, approximately 24% of them singletons, with approximately 0.011% in the top ten. Sequenced: naive CD4+ T cells from blood. Receptors were obtained from a woman under 40 with type 1 diabetes. Both conserved end residues are part of each CDR3. Fields, in order: J gene, clone size, V gene, D gene, CDR3 protein, CDR3 DNA. A D gene is named only where the DNA matches it firmly. Not every row has a clone size; where given, it reads once, few, many or a size class.

>TRBJ1-1|.|TRBV18|.
CASSPSGNTEAFF
TGTGCCAGCTCACCATCCGGGAACACTGAAGCTTTCTTT
>TRBJ1-2|few|TRBV5-8|.
CASSPKTHGYTF
TGTGCCAGCAGCCCTAAGACACATGGCTACACCTTC
>TRBJ2-2|few|TRBV7-9|.
CASSLLERQAFGELFF
TGTGCCAGCAGCTTACTCGAGCGGCAAGCTTTCGGGGAGCTGTTTTTT
>TRBJ2-3|.|TRBV18|TRBD2
CASSPYPTSGHTDTQYF
TGTGCCAGCTCACCCTACCCTACTAGCGGACACACAGATACGCAGTATTTT
>TRBJ2-3|.|TRBV9|TRBD2
CASSVESSGTSTDTQYF
TGTGCCAGCAGCGTAGAATCTAGCGGGACTAGCACAGATACGCAGTATTTT
>TRBJ2-3|.|TRBV7-2|.
CASSTRDGFGGLIDTQYF
TGTGCCAGCAGCACGCGCGACGGATTCGGGGGGCTGATAGATACGCAGTATTTT
>TRBJ1-4|few|TRBV14|.
CASSERGSGEKLFF
TGTGCCAGCAGCGAACGGGGGAGTGGTGAAAAACTGTTTTTT
>TRBJ2-3|.|TRBV4-1|.
CASSFSETSTDTQYF
TGCGCCAGCAGCTTTAGCGAAACTAGCACAGATACGCAGTATTTT
>TRBJ2-7|.|TRBV30|.
CAWTGLYEQYF
TGTGCCTGGACAGGGCTCTACGAGCAGTACTTC
>TRBJ1-5|.|TRBV19|.
CASNALGGPQHF
TGTGCCAGTAATGCCTTAGGGGGGCCCCAGCATTTT
>TRBJ2-1|once|TRBV28|.
CASSFPGGLSSYNEQFF
TGTGCCAGCAGTTTCCCCGGCGGACTGAGCTCCTACAATGAGCAGTTCTTC
>TRBJ2-1|.|TRBV11-2|TRBD2
CASSLELAGDNEQFF
TGTGCCAGCAGCTTAGAACTAGCGGGGGACAATGAGCAGTTCTTC
>TRBJ2-1|few|TRBV9|.
CASRPGAKNEQFF
TGTGCCAGCAGGCCGGGAGCGAAAAATGAGCAGTTCTTC
>TRBJ1-2|.|TRBV28|.
CASSPDTANYGYTF
TGTGCCAGCAGTCCCGACACGGCTAACTATGGCTACACCTTC
>TRBJ2-7|.|TRBV6-5|.
CASSSNRDSYEQYF
TGTGCCAGCAGTTCAAACAGGGATTCCTACGAGCAGTACTTC
>TRBJ2-1|.|TRBV29-1|.
CSVEDRRRTYNEQFF
TGCAGCGTTGAAGATCGGAGGAGAACTTACAATGAGCAGTTCTTC
>TRBJ1-1|.|TRBV7-3|.
CASSLLMNTEAFF
TGTGCCAGCAGCTTACTAATGAACACTGAAGCTTTCTTT
>TRBJ2-3|.|TRBV29-1|TRBD2
CSVEPGGTDTQYF
TGCAGCGTTGAGCCGGGAGGGACAGATACGCAGTATTTT
>TRBJ2-1|.|TRBV15|.
CATSRDYSNEQFF
TGTGCCACCAGCAGAGATTATTCCAATGAGCAGTTCTTC
>TRBJ1-4|few|TRBV6-5|.
CASSYRPGGGNEKLFF
TGTGCCAGCAGTTACAGACCTGGGGGGGGTAATGAAAAACTGTTTTTT
>TRBJ1-5|.|TRBV21-1|.
CASSGQGAAHNQPQHF
TGTGCCAGCAGCGGACAGGGGGCGGCCCACAATCAGCCCCAGCATTTT
>TRBJ2-5|.|TRBV28|.
CASSRDLTQYF
TGTGCCAGCAGTCGTGATCTAACCCAGTACTTC
>TRBJ2-1|few|TRBV30|.
CASNRDSGYNEQFF
TGTGCCTCGAACCGGGACTCCGGGTACAATGAGCAGTTCTTC
>TRBJ2-1|.|TRBV30|.
CAWSFTGLGVNEQFF
TGTGCCTGGAGCTTCACAGGGCTGGGGGTCAATGAGCAGTTCTTC
>TRBJ2-1|.|TRBV19|.
CASSITGNEQFF
TGTGCCAGTAGTATCACAGGCAATGAGCAGTTCTTC
>TRBJ2-7|few|TRBV7-9|TRBD2
CASSLVGRERDEQYF
TGTGCCAGCAGCTTAGTTGGGCGGGAGCGCGACGAGCAGTACTTC
>TRBJ2-1|.|TRBV18|TRBD1
CASSSGQGWDEQFF
TGTGCCAGCTCATCTGGACAGGGATGGGATGAGCAGTTCTTC
>TRBJ2-1|few|TRBV28|TRBD2
CASSLTSGSSYNEQFF
TGTGCCAGCAGTTTAACTAGCGGGAGCTCCTACAATGAGCAGTTCTTC
>TRBJ1-1|.|TRBV28|.
CASSRQVPEAFF
TGTGCCAGCAGCCGACAGGTTCCTGAAGCTTTCTTT
>TRBJ2-3|few|TRBV29-1|TRBD2
CSVARGLADSTDTQYF
TGCAGCGTTGCCCGGGGACTAGCGGATAGCACAGATACGCAGTATTTT
>TRBJ1-2|.|TRBV19|.
CASSTDNNYGYTF
TGTGCCAGTAGTACAGACAATAACTATGGCTACACCTTC
>TRBJ2-3|.|TRBV30|TRBD2
CAFRLAGGLDTQYF
TGTGCCTTCCGACTAGCGGGAGGGTTAGATACGCAGTATTTT
>TRBJ2-2|.|TRBV18|TRBD1
CASSPGTGSNTGELFF
TGTGCCAGCTCACCCGGGACAGGGTCGAACACCGGGGAGCTGTTTTTT
>TRBJ2-1|few|TRBV5-1|TRBD2
CASSPGGESGDEQFF
TGCGCCAGCAGCCCGGGAGGTGAGAGCGGGGATGAGCAGTTCTTC
>TRBJ2-1|few|TRBV5-1|TRBD2
CASRTSGTNEQFF
TGCGCCAGCAGGACTAGCGGGACCAATGAGCAGTTCTTC
>TRBJ2-1|.|TRBV7-3|.
CASSQDFLSYNEQFF
TGTGCCAGCAGCCAGGACTTTTTATCCTACAATGAGCAGTTCTTC
>TRBJ2-1|few|TRBV29-1|.
CSAGLSGYNEQFF
TGCAGCGCCGGACTGAGCGGATACAATGAGCAGTTCTTC
>TRBJ1-2|.|TRBV5-4|.
CASSLGRGGYTF
TGTGCCAGCAGCCTAGGGAGGGGCGGCTACACCTTC
>TRBJ1-1|.|TRBV5-4|.
CASSLDQGDTEAFF
TGTGCCAGCAGCTTGGATCAGGGTGACACTGAAGCTTTCTTT
>TRBJ2-2|.|TRBV25-1|.
CASSVFGGELFF
TGTGCCAGCAGTGTTTTCGGCGGGGAGCTGTTTTTT
>TRBJ2-2|few|TRBV29-1|.
CSVGGSNTGELFF
TGCAGCGTAGGAGGGTCGAACACCGGGGAGCTGTTTTTT
>TRBJ1-2|.|TRBV19|TRBD1
CASTADREDGYTF
TGTGCCAGTACCGCCGACAGGGAGGATGGCTACACCTTC
>TRBJ1-2|few|TRBV7-9|.
CASSLLVDSIGYTF
TGTGCCAGCAGCTTATTAGTTGACTCTATTGGCTACACCTTC
>TRBJ2-7|.|TRBV7-9|.
CASSFQGLSYEQYF
TGTGCCAGCAGCTTCCAAGGACTATCCTACGAGCAGTACTTC
>TRBJ2-1|few|TRBV11-2|TRBD2
CATQGLAGVEQFF
TGTGCCACACAGGGACTAGCGGGAGTAGAGCAGTTCTTC
>TRBJ2-7|.|TRBV19|TRBD1
CASSADRAGEQYF
TGTGCCAGTAGTGCTGACAGGGCGGGCGAGCAGTACTTC
>TRBJ2-4|.|TRBV4-1|.
CASSHLIGLNIQYF
TGCGCCAGCAGCCACCTCATCGGTTTGAACATTCAGTACTTC
>TRBJ2-6|few|TRBV6-1|TRBD1
CASSEGQWAGANVLTF
TGTGCCAGCAGTGAGGGACAGTGGGCCGGGGCCAACGTCCTGACTTTC
>TRBJ2-3|.|TRBV25-1|.
CASSDWADTSTDTQYF
TGTGCCAGCAGTGATTGGGCGGACACCAGCACAGATACGCAGTATTTT